This T cell receptor (beta chain) was sequenced during a study of CD8+ T cells in alopecia areata. This clone was counted once. Antigen specificity is unknown. General observations from the study: Higher clonality was seen in lesional scalp than in normal scalp, especially in alopecia totalis/universalis.

The treatment denotes: oral pan-JAK inhibitor, 5-10 mg twice daily. After removal of 1 base from V and 8 bases from J, the junction contained 9 bases not matched to a gene. The CDR3 contains 15 residues. From germline, CDR1 is SEHNR and CDR2 FQNEAQ (reference sequence). Sequencing templates came from extracted RNA that was reverse transcribed into cDNA. This table comes from immunoSEQ multiplex PCR, and its TCRdb copy is limited to in-frame clones, with some not included. In the table there are more than 150,000 clones, 51% of which are singletons. This clonotype originated in a human donor with alopecia areata. The J gene is TRBJ1-2, the V gene TRBV7-9; 8 bases agree with TRBD1. The material sequenced was CD8+ T cells sorted from blood, taken between weeks 51 and 54, from a patient treated with tofacitinib. The CDR3, as DNA: TGTGCCAGCAGCTTAGAAGGGACAGGATTGTCGGGCTACACCTTC. Amino acids: CASSLEGTGLSGYTF.